A selection of T cell receptor beta chains follows, all from one sample in a study of cytomegalovirus exposure and HLA in healthy donors. Sequencing used immunoSEQ multiplex PCR; TCRdb keeps in-frame clones, though not all of them. The repertoire holds 100,000 to 150,000 clones, 60% to 80% seen once, with more than 2.5% in the top ten. The sample taken for sequencing was PBMCs. These receptors all come from a woman between 45 and 65 years old in good health and CMV-seronegative. Both conserved end residues are part of each CDR3. Fields, in order: clone size, V gene, J gene, D gene, CDR3 protein, CDR3 DNA. D genes are given only for firm matches. Not every row has a clone size; where given, it reads once, few, many or a size class.

clone size: -
V gene: TRBV11-3
J gene: TRBJ2-7
D gene: TRBD2
CDR3 protein: CASSLGTSGSLDEQYF
CDR3 DNA: TGTGCCAGCAGCCTCGGGACTAGCGGGAGTCTAGACGAGCAGTACTTC

clone size: -
V gene: TRBV18
J gene: TRBJ1-4
D gene: -
CDR3 protein: CASSLIQGSTEKLFF
CDR3 DNA: TGTGCCAGCTCACTAATACAGGGATCTACCGAAAAACTGTTTTTT

clone size: -
V gene: TRBV7-2
J gene: TRBJ2-7
D gene: TRBD1
CDR3 protein: CASSSGWEGTASYEQYF
CDR3 DNA: TGTGCCAGCAGCTCCGGGTGGGAAGGGACAGCCAGCTACGAGCAGTACTTC

clone size: -
V gene: TRBV5-5
J gene: TRBJ1-1
D gene: -
CDR3 protein: CASSLAGPNTEAFF
CDR3 DNA: TGTGCCAGCAGCTTGGCAGGGCCGAACACTGAAGCTTTCTTT

clone size: once
V gene: TRBV4-1
J gene: TRBJ2-7
D gene: TRBD2
CDR3 protein: CASSQGLAGISYEQYF
CDR3 DNA: TGCGCCAGCAGCCAAGGACTAGCGGGCATATCCTACGAGCAGTACTTC

clone size: -
V gene: TRBV7-3
J gene: TRBJ2-7
D gene: TRBD1
CDR3 protein: CASRDEGTGIYEQYF
CDR3 DNA: TGTGCCAGCAGGGACGAAGGGACAGGGATTTACGAGCAGTACTTC

clone size: -
V gene: TRBV27
J gene: TRBJ2-1
D gene: TRBD2
CDR3 protein: CASSQPLAGGYNEQFF
CDR3 DNA: TGTGCCAGCAGTCAACCCCTAGCGGGAGGGTACAATGAGCAGTTCTTC

clone size: -
V gene: TRBV4-1
J gene: TRBJ2-3
D gene: TRBD1
CDR3 protein: CASSKPGTGRLSDTQYF
CDR3 DNA: TGCGCCAGCAGCAAACCCGGGACAGGCCGTTTATCAGATACGCAGTATTTT

clone size: few
V gene: TRBV5-1
J gene: TRBJ2-2
D gene: TRBD2
CDR3 protein: CATRLAGPNTGELFF
CDR3 DNA: TGCGCCACGCGACTAGCGGGACCGAACACCGGGGAGCTGTTTTTT

clone size: -
V gene: TRBV30
J gene: TRBJ2-7
D gene: TRBD1
CDR3 protein: CAWSHIGDRNFYEQYF
CDR3 DNA: TGTGCCTGGAGCCATATAGGGGACAGGAATTTCTACGAGCAGTACTTC

clone size: -
V gene: TRBV7-9
J gene: TRBJ2-1
D gene: TRBD2
CDR3 protein: CASSRTAGGPWLSVSEQFF
CDR3 DNA: TGTGCCAGCAGCCGGACAGCGGGAGGGCCATGGTTAAGTGTGTCTGAGCAGTTCTTC

clone size: few
V gene: TRBV28
J gene: TRBJ2-3
D gene: -
CDR3 protein: CASSFSGGTDTQYF
CDR3 DNA: TGTGCCAGCAGTTTTAGCGGTGGCACAGATACGCAGTATTTT

clone size: -
V gene: TRBV30
J gene: TRBJ2-2
D gene: -
CDR3 protein: CAWTRLLNTGELFF
CDR3 DNA: TGTGCCTGGACACGGTTACTGAACACCGGGGAGCTGTTTTTT

clone size: -
V gene: TRBV19
J gene: TRBJ1-1
D gene: TRBD1
CDR3 protein: CASTLTGTPNTEAFF
CDR3 DNA: TGTGCCAGTACCCTGACAGGGACACCGAACACTGAAGCTTTCTTT

clone size: -
V gene: TRBV19
J gene: TRBJ1-2
D gene: -
CDR3 protein: CASKLDIYGYTF
CDR3 DNA: TGTGCCAGTAAGTTGGACATCTATGGCTACACCTTC

clone size: once
V gene: TRBV2
J gene: TRBJ1-2
D gene: TRBD1
CDR3 protein: CASSETGVTYGYTF
CDR3 DNA: TGTGCCAGCAGTGAGACAGGGGTGACCTATGGCTACACCTTC

clone size: -
V gene: TRBV28
J gene: TRBJ1-1
D gene: -
CDR3 protein: CASTPRLGGNTEAFF
CDR3 DNA: TGTGCCAGCACACCCCGGTTGGGAGGAAACACTGAAGCTTTCTTT

clone size: -
V gene: TRBV7-6
J gene: TRBJ2-7
D gene: TRBD2
CDR3 protein: CASSFLSGGRALLSYEQYF
CDR3 DNA: TGTGCCAGCAGCTTTCTTTCGGGCGGGAGGGCCTTATTGTCCTACGAGCAGTACTTC

clone size: -
V gene: TRBV13
J gene: TRBJ2-3
D gene: -
CDR3 protein: CASSLDAETWGELSTDTQYF
CDR3 DNA: TGTGCCAGCAGCTTAGACGCGGAGACTTGGGGAGAACTTAGCACAGATACGCAGTATTTT

clone size: -
V gene: TRBV7-6
J gene: TRBJ1-4
D gene: -
CDR3 protein: CASSPRGGGNAKLFF
CDR3 DNA: TGTGCCAGCAGCCCACGGGGGGGCGGTAATGCAAAACTGTTTTTT

clone size: -
V gene: TRBV9
J gene: TRBJ1-3
D gene: -
CDR3 protein: CASSGDGGHTIYF
CDR3 DNA: TGTGCCAGCAGCGGGGACGGGGGGCACACCATATATTTT

clone size: -
V gene: TRBV4-3
J gene: TRBJ2-7
D gene: TRBD2
CDR3 protein: CASSPRGAGGTYEQYF
CDR3 DNA: TGCGCCAGCAGCCCCCGGGGGGCGGGAGGTACCTACGAGCAGTACTTC

clone size: -
V gene: TRBV9
J gene: TRBJ2-4
D gene: -
CDR3 protein: CASSVVPGNAKNIQYF
CDR3 DNA: TGTGCCAGCAGCGTAGTTCCGGGTAACGCCAAAAACATTCAGTACTTC

clone size: -
V gene: TRBV7-2
J gene: TRBJ2-7
D gene: -
CDR3 protein: CASSPTATGNYEQYF
CDR3 DNA: TGTGCCAGCAGCCCGACCGCGACAGGAAACTACGAGCAGTACTTC

clone size: few
V gene: TRBV6-4
J gene: TRBJ2-3
D gene: TRBD2
CDR3 protein: CASSETSGSADTQYF
CDR3 DNA: TGTGCCAGCAGTGAGACTAGCGGGAGTGCAGATACGCAGTATTTT

clone size: -
V gene: TRBV6-6
J gene: TRBJ2-7
D gene: TRBD1
CDR3 protein: CASSRRQGAEEQYF
CDR3 DNA: TGTGCCAGCAGCCGACGACAGGGGGCTGAAGAGCAGTACTTC

clone size: few
V gene: TRBV4-3
J gene: TRBJ2-7
D gene: -
CDR3 protein: CASSQAQGQTYEQYF
CDR3 DNA: TGCGCCAGCAGCCAAGCCCAGGGGCAAACCTACGAGCAGTACTTC

clone size: -
V gene: TRBV7-2
J gene: TRBJ1-4
D gene: -
CDR3 protein: CASSFLSGTNEKLFF
CDR3 DNA: TGTGCCAGCAGCTTCTTGTCGGGAACTAATGAAAAACTGTTTTTT

clone size: -
V gene: TRBV7-2
J gene: TRBJ1-5
D gene: TRBD1
CDR3 protein: CASSDAGGSVPQHF
CDR3 DNA: TGTGCCAGCAGTGATGCAGGGGGATCGGTGCCCCAGCATTTT

clone size: -
V gene: TRBV7-9
J gene: TRBJ2-1
D gene: -
CDR3 protein: CASSFDIYNEQFF
CDR3 DNA: TGTGCCAGCAGCTTCGACATATACAATGAGCAGTTCTTC

clone size: -
V gene: TRBV30
J gene: TRBJ2-7
D gene: TRBD2
CDR3 protein: CAWSVRGLAGGFSYEQYF
CDR3 DNA: TGTGCCTGGAGTGTACGGGGACTAGCGGGGGGGTTCTCCTACGAGCAGTACTTC

clone size: -
V gene: TRBV11-2
J gene: TRBJ1-2
D gene: -
CDR3 protein: CASTLGGMSYTF
CDR3 DNA: TGTGCCAGCACCCTGGGAGGGATGAGCTACACCTTC

clone size: -
V gene: TRBV6-8
J gene: TRBJ2-1
D gene: TRBD2
CDR3 protein: CASSYLSLAGGRNNEQFF
CDR3 DNA: TGTGCCAGCAGTTACTTGTCCTTAGCGGGAGGGCGGAACAATGAGCAGTTCTTC

clone size: -
V gene: TRBV27
J gene: TRBJ1-6
D gene: TRBD1
CDR3 protein: CASTRTGGNSPLHF
CDR3 DNA: TGTGCCAGCACCCGGACAGGGGGGAATTCACCCCTCCACTTT

clone size: -
V gene: TRBV11-2
J gene: TRBJ1-1
D gene: -
CDR3 protein: CASTPSVMNTEAFF
CDR3 DNA: TGTGCCAGCACCCCTTCAGTCATGAACACTGAAGCTTTCTTT

clone size: -
V gene: TRBV7-8
J gene: TRBJ1-2
D gene: TRBD1
CDR3 protein: CASSSRSGTGYGYTF
CDR3 DNA: TGTGCCAGCAGCTCCCGAAGCGGGACAGGATATGGCTACACCTTC

clone size: -
V gene: TRBV6-6
J gene: TRBJ1-4
D gene: -
CDR3 protein: CASSYGQTNEKLFF
CDR3 DNA: TGTGCCAGCAGTTACGGACAGACGAATGAAAAACTGTTTTTT

clone size: -
V gene: TRBV11-2
J gene: TRBJ1-5
D gene: TRBD1
CDR3 protein: CASSLGTGDYSNQPQHF
CDR3 DNA: TGTGCCAGCAGCCTAGGGACAGGAGACTATAGCAATCAGCCCCAGCATTTT

clone size: -
V gene: TRBV6-1
J gene: TRBJ1-3
D gene: -
CDR3 protein: CASNRDYSGNTIYF
CDR3 DNA: TGTGCCAGCAACAGGGACTACTCTGGAAACACCATATATTTT

clone size: few
V gene: TRBV27
J gene: TRBJ2-1
D gene: TRBD2
CDR3 protein: CASMGISGRAGEQFF
CDR3 DNA: TGTGCCAGCATGGGAATTAGCGGGAGGGCCGGGGAGCAGTTCTTC

clone size: -
V gene: TRBV7-9
J gene: TRBJ2-7
D gene: TRBD1
CDR3 protein: CSSRSDGQGHEQYF
CDR3 DNA: TGTTCCAGCAGGAGTGATGGACAGGGGCACGAGCAGTACTTC

clone size: -
V gene: TRBV5-1
J gene: TRBJ2-3
D gene: -
CDR3 protein: CASSLGQGPDTQYF
CDR3 DNA: TGCGCCAGCAGCTTGGGGCAGGGCCCAGATACGCAGTATTTT

clone size: -
V gene: TRBV6-9
J gene: TRBJ2-7
D gene: TRBD1
CDR3 protein: CASSWGISTGSSYEQYF
CDR3 DNA: TGTGCCAGCAGTTGGGGAATTTCGACAGGGAGCTCCTACGAGCAGTACTTC

clone size: -
V gene: TRBV27
J gene: TRBJ2-7
D gene: TRBD2
CDR3 protein: CASSFRPLAGGGYEQYF
CDR3 DNA: TGTGCCAGCAGTTTCCGACCACTAGCGGGAGGGGGGTACGAGCAGTACTTC

clone size: -
V gene: TRBV29-1
J gene: TRBJ2-1
D gene: TRBD2
CDR3 protein: CSGLAGASYNEQFF
CDR3 DNA: TGCAGCGGACTAGCGGGAGCCTCCTACAATGAGCAGTTCTTC

clone size: -
V gene: TRBV11-3
J gene: TRBJ2-1
D gene: TRBD2
CDR3 protein: CASSPPSGSMGDNEQFF
CDR3 DNA: TGTGCCAGCAGCCCCCCTAGCGGGAGTATGGGCGACAATGAGCAGTTCTTC

clone size: -
V gene: TRBV18
J gene: TRBJ2-7
D gene: -
CDR3 protein: CASSPPEEAPYEQYF
CDR3 DNA: TGTGCCAGCTCACCACCAGAAGAAGCTCCCTACGAGCAGTACTTC

clone size: once
V gene: TRBV11-2
J gene: TRBJ2-5
D gene: TRBD1
CDR3 protein: CASSLDRAQETQYF
CDR3 DNA: TGTGCCAGCAGCTTGGACAGGGCTCAAGAGACCCAGTACTTC

clone size: -
V gene: TRBV28
J gene: TRBJ1-2
D gene: -
CDR3 protein: CASSFGEGGYTF
CDR3 DNA: TGTGCCAGCAGTTTTGGGGAGGGCGGCTACACCTTC